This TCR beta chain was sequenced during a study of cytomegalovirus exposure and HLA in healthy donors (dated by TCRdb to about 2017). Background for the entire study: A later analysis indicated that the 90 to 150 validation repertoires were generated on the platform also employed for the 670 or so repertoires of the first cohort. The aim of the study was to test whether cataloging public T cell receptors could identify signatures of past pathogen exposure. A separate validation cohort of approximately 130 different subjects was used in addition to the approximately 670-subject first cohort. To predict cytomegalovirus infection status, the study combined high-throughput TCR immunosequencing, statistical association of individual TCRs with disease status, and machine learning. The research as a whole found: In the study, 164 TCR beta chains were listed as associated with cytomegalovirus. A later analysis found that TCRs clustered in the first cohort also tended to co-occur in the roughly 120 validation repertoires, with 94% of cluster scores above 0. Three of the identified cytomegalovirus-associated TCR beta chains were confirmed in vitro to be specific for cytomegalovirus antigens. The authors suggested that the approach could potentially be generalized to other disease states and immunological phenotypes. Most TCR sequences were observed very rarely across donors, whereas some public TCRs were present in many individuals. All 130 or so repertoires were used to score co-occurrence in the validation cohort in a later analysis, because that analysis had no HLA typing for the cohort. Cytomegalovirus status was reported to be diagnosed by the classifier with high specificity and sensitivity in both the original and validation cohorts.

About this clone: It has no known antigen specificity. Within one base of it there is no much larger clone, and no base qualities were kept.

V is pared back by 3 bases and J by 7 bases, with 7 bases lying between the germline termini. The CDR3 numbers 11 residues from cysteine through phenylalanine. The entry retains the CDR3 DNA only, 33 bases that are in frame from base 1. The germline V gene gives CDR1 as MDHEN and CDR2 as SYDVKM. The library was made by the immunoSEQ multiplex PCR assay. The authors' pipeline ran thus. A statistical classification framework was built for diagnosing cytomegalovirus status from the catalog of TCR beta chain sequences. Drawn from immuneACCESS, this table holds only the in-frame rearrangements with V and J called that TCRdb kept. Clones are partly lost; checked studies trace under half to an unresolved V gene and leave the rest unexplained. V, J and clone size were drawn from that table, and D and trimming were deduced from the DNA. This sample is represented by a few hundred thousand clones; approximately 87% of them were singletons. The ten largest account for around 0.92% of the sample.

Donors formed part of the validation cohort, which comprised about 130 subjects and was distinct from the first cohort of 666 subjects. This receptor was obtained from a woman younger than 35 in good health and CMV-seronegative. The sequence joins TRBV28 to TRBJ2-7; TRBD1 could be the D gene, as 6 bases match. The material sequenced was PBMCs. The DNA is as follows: TGTGCCAGCAGTTTTAGGGGGGAGCAGTACTTC. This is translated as CASSFRGEQYF.